These 29 T cell receptor beta chains share one sample of origin, sequenced in a study of CD8+CD57+ T cells in acquired aplastic anemia. TCR beta VDJ and CDR3 profiling used genomic DNA as template. TCRdb re-called the reads with MiXCR, one entry per CDR3 protein. The sample lists hundreds of thousands of distinct CDR3 sequences; 65% to 75% were seen once. The sample was sorted CD4+, CD8+, or CD8+CD57+ T cells (not recorded which) from PBMCs. These receptor sequences come from a human donor in good health, serving as a control.

This sequence joins TRBV7-3 and TRBJ1-5; TRBD1 is a possible D gene (5 bases). Germline V gene data show CDR1 as SGHTA and CDR2 as FQGTGA. The CDR3 contains 17 residues. The V gene lost 5 bases and the J gene lost 4 bases, with 21 bases spanning the gap. The DNA of the CDR3 is TGTGCCAGCAGCAGGGACGGGGGTGGGGAGACGAATCAGCCCCAGCATTTT. Its protein product is CASSRDGGGETNQPQHF.

The V and J genes are TRBV20-1 and TRBJ2-5; no clear D gene. Germline V CDR1 and CDR2: DFQATT, SNEGSKA (reference sequence). This CDR3 comprises 12 residues. CDR3 sequence reads: CSARTGHNNQYF. The CDR3 nucleotides read TGCAGCGCAAGGACGGGCCATAACAACCAGTACTTC.

Concerning this clonotype: No DNA is shown, since the ends of the CDR3 on it are uncertain; the CDR3 is the one TCRdb lists. The J gene is TRBJ2-3, the V gene TRBV5-1; the D call in the table, TRBD1, was not verified against the DNA. The CDR3 has 23 amino acids, counting both end residues. Germline V CDR1 and CDR2: SGHRS, YFSETQ. The CDR3 sequence: CASSFYICSASPPGQGVTDTQYF.

The chain carries TRBV2 and TRBJ1-3; D is unresolved. This CDR3 is 13 amino acids long. From germline, CDR1 is SNHLY and CDR2 FYNNEI. V was cut by 8 bases and J by 0 bases, with 8 bases left in between. In nucleotides, the CDR3 is TGTGCCAGCGTTGCCAACTCTGGAAACACCATATATTTT. This sequence encodes CASVANSGNTIYF.

As for this clonotype: Lacking the conserved final phenylalanine or tryptophan, this CDR3 likely reflects a read error. The DNA is omitted, as the CDR3 cannot be located on it reliably, and the CDR3 follows TCRdb's listing. The chain carries TRBV7-4 and TRBJ2-1; the D call of TRBD1 is as the table states it, not checked on the DNA. Germline V gives CDR1 SGHVT, CDR2 SQSDAQ. The CDR3 region is 13 residues in length, termini included. The CDR3 is CASSPGSDSYEQY.

The chain has TRBV12-3 or TRBV12-4 and TRBJ1-6; 7 nucleotides agree with TRBD1. V was pared by 4 bases and J by 7 bases, with 1 base of the junction left unmatched. The CDR3 has 13 residues. The chain's CDR3 is CASSSGGNSPLHF. The CDR3 nucleotides read TGTGCCAGCAGTTCAGGGGGGAATTCACCCCTCCACTTT.

The V and J genes are TRBV9 and TRBJ2-7; 7 positions agree with TRBD2. V shed 0 bases and J 6 bases; nucleotides not matched to a gene: 15. This CDR3 spans 17 amino acids. CDR1 and CDR2 (germline): SGDLS, YYNGEE. The DNA for the CDR3 is TGTGCCAGCAGCGTAGATCGGGGGGAGACCCAGTACTCCGAGCAGTACTTC. Translated, it gives CASSVDRGETQYSEQYF.

This clonotype was found once. The junction does not match germline at one end; this may be a read error. The J gene is TRBJ2-1, the V gene TRBV10-2; 8 bases are a match to TRBD2. This CDR3 has 14 amino acids. In germline, CDR1 is WSHSY, CDR2 SAAADI. The CDR3 loop reads CAISVTGGGDKQFF. As DNA, the CDR3 is TGCGCCATCAGTGTTACGGGGGGGGGGGACAAGCAGTTCTTC.

This chain uses TRBV11-1 with TRBJ2-2, with 7 bases aligning to TRBD1. The junction had 5 bases not matched to a gene; V was cut back by 0 bases and J by 4 bases. This CDR3 is built from 16 residues. Germline loops: CDR1 SGHAT, CDR2 FQDESV (reference sequence). In nucleotides, the CDR3 is TGTGCCAGCAGCTTAGCGACACAGGGGACCACCGGGGAGCTGTTTTTT. Protein: CASSLATQGTTGELFF.

This clonotype occurred many times. The V gene is TRBV10-3, the J gene TRBJ1-2; D gene ambiguous. Trimming pared 0 bases from V and 4 bases from J, leaving 3 bases between. This CDR3 spans 12 amino acids. The germline CDR1 and CDR2 sequences are ENHRY and SYGVKD. As DNA, the CDR3 is TGTGCCATCAGTGAGTCGTCCTATGGCTACACCTTC. It translates to CAISESSYGYTF.

The chain combines TRBV10-3 with TRBJ2-3, with TRBD1 matching 8 bases. This CDR3 is 15 amino acids long. Germline V gene data show CDR1 as ENHRY and CDR2 as SYGVKD. Trimming removed 11 bases from V and 4 bases from J; junction bases left unmatched: 14. CDR3 protein: CACSARQGRSDTQYF. The CDR3 DNA is TGTGCCTGCAGTGCTCGACAGGGGAGGTCAGATACGCAGTATTTT.

This clonotype was detected ten times or more. This chain links TRBV5-1 with TRBJ2-1; 8 bases agree with TRBD1. CDR1 SGHRS and CDR2 YFSETQ come from the germline V gene. The V and J ends lost 4 bases and 3 bases, in that order; junction bases with no gene match: 9. The length of the CDR3 is 16 residues. CDR3 sequence: CASSLRTGKNYNEQFF. The CDR3 nucleotides read TGCGCCAGCAGCCTAAGGACAGGGAAAAACTACAATGAGCAGTTCTTC. The whole variable domain, filled in from reference TRBV5-1 and TRBJ2-1, reads KAGVTQTPRYLIKTRGQQVTLSCSPISGHRSVSWYQQTPGQGLQFLFEYFSETQRNKGNFPGRFSGRQFSNSRSEMNVSTLELGDSALYLCASSLRTGKNYNEQFFGPGTRLTVL.

Concerning this clonotype itself: One junction end does not reproduce the germline sequence, and a read error may be involved. The gene calls are TRBV20-1 and TRBJ1-1; D is perhaps TRBD1 (5 bases). Germline V gives CDR1 DFQATT, CDR2 SNEGSKA (reference sequence). The CDR3 has 12 amino acids. Written as DNA, the CDR3 is TGCAGCGCTAGCCAGGGCGGCTCTGAAGCTTTCTTT. It specifies CSASQGGSEAFF.

The chain has TRBV10-3 and TRBJ2-7; TRBD2 matches 7 bases. This CDR3 is 15 amino acids long. J lost 3 bases, V lost 2 bases, and 7 bases had no gene match. Germline assignment: CDR1 ENHRY and CDR2 SYGVKD. CDR3 sequence reads: CAISETGTMSYEQYF. The CDR3 DNA reads TGTGCCATCAGTGAGACCGGGACTATGAGCTACGAGCAGTACTTC.

The chain is built from TRBV6-6 and TRBJ2-2, with D possibly called TRBD1 or TRBD2 (5 bases each). The germline gives CDR1 MNHNY, CDR2 SVGAGI (reference sequence). Trimming pared 4 bases from V and 1 base from J, leaving 7 bases between. The CDR3 runs to 14 residues. CDR3 loop: CASSFGGNTGELFF. In DNA, the CDR3 is TGTGCCAGCAGTTTTGGGGGGAACACCGGGGAGCTGTTTTTT.

This clonotype was seen repeatedly, ten times or more. The gene calls are TRBV5-1 and TRBJ1-2, with D possibly TRBD1 on 5 matching bases. The CDR3 runs to 15 residues. The V end was cut by 3 bases, the J end by 0 bases, with 12 bases between. Germline V gene sequence: CDR1 SGHRS, CDR2 YFSETQ. CDR3 coding DNA: TGCGCCAGCAGCTCGGGGCAGGCACCTAACTATGGCTACACCTTC. Protein: CASSSGQAPNYGYTF.

As regards this clonotype: The junction shows a germline mismatch at one end, possibly a read error. The chain uses TRBV5-1 and TRBJ2-7; D possibly uses TRBD1 or TRBD2 (5 bases each). CDR1 is SGHRS, CDR2 YFSETQ, per germline. The CDR3 has 14 residues. The CDR3 nucleotides read TGTGCCAGCAGCGTTGCAGGGAGAAGCGGCGAGCAGTACTTC. Translation: CASSVAGRSGEQYF.

About this clonotype: Sequence at one end of the junction differs from germline and may be a read error. This CDR3 reads CATSSDMVGISSYNEQFF. The DNA of the CDR3 is TGTGCCACCAGCAGCGACATGGTCGGAATCAGCTCCTACAATGAGCAGTTCTTC. V is TRBV7-9 and J is TRBJ2-1; D remains ambiguous. CDR1 SEHNR and CDR2 FQNEAQ come from the germline V gene (reference sequence). The CDR3 covers 18 residues.

The rearrangement uses TRBV20-1 and TRBJ1-2, with D possibly being TRBD1 (6 bases). The CDR3 length is 14 residues. Germline CDR1 reads DFQATT; CDR2 reads SNEGSKA (reference sequence). V shed 3 bases and J shed 6 bases, with 17 bases lying between them. In DNA form, the CDR3 reads TGCAGTGCTAGGTCCTCGGGGGCTGGGGATGGCTACACCTTC. It yields the protein CSARSSGAGDGYTF.

J is TRBJ2-7 and V is TRBV4-1; perhaps TRBD1 as D (7 bases). V gave up 6 bases and J gave up 6 bases, with 18 bases separating them. Per germline, CDR1 MGHRA and CDR2 YSYEKL. This CDR3 is built from 14 residues. In DNA form, the CDR3 reads TGCGCCAGCAGTTATTGGGGGGACAGTTCCGAGCAGTACTTC. This encodes CASSYWGDSSEQYF.

The J gene is TRBJ1-1, the V gene TRBV20-1, with a weak D call TRBD1 (5 bases). This CDR3 has 14 amino acids. V dropped 3 bases and J dropped 5 bases, with 16 bases sitting between them. Germline-derived CDR1 and CDR2 are DFQATT and SNEGSKA (reference sequence). CDR3 coding DNA: TGCAGTGCTAGCATGGGGCCGGGCATGACTGAAGCTTTCTTT. Protein sequence: CSASMGPGMTEAFF.

In the case of this clonotype: It is likely a read error, because the conserved phenylalanine at the end of the CDR3 is missing. CDR3 protein: CASRGQRYGYTS. The DNA of the CDR3 is TGTGCCAGCAGGGGACAGCGATATGGCTACACCTCC. The chain combines TRBV12-3 or TRBV12-4 with TRBJ1-2, with TRBD1 matching 7 bases. The CDR3 has 12 residues. V lost 6 bases and J lost 5; bases outside the gene matches: 3.

This clonotype was picked up one time. The J gene is TRBJ1-6, the V gene TRBV9, with D possibly being TRBD1 (5 bases). The CDR3 runs 15 residues. Germline V lookup: CDR1 SGDLS, CDR2 YYNGEE. Deletions cut 0 bases from V and 17 bases from J, with 21 bases between. The chain's CDR3 is CASSVVSGGSHHIHF. The CDR3 DNA reads TGTGCCAGCAGCGTAGTCAGCGGGGGGTCCCACCACATCCACTTT. The full variable domain, completed using reference TRBV9 and TRBJ1-6, is DSGVTQTPKHLITATGQRVTLRCSPRSGDLSVYWYQQSLDQGLQFLIQYYNGEERAKGNILERFSAQQFPDLHSELNLSSLELGDSALYFCASSVVSGGSHHIHFGNGTRLTVT.

In its sample, this clonotype was seen many times. This chain uses TRBV20-1 with TRBJ2-3; 10 nucleotides line up with TRBD2. This CDR3 has 14 residues. Unmatched junction bases numbered 3, after V lost 6 bases and J lost 0 bases. Looked up from germline, CDR1 is DFQATT and CDR2 is SNEGSKA (reference sequence). The CDR3 loop reads CSAKLAGSTDTQYF. In DNA, the CDR3 is TGCAGTGCGAAACTAGCGGGGAGCACAGATACGCAGTATTTT.

This chain uses TRBV19 with TRBJ2-1; 11 positions agree with TRBD2. The CDR3 is made up of 15 amino acids. Germline V CDR1 and CDR2: LNHDA, SQIVND (reference sequence). The V segment lost 4 bases and the J segment 3 bases; nucleotides outside the gene matches: 2. The CDR3 sequence is CASSKLAGVYNEQFF. CDR3 DNA: TGTGCCAGTAGTAAACTAGCGGGGGTCTACAATGAGCAGTTCTTC.

This sequence joins TRBV5-1 and TRBJ2-7; D gene ambiguous. This CDR3 spans 14 amino acids. The germline CDR1 and CDR2 sequences are SGHRS and YFSETQ. Trimming took 0 bases from V and 5 from J, leaving 12 bases between them. The CDR3, as DNA: TGCGCCAGCAGCTTGGAGTCCTCACACAACGAGCAGTACTTC. Amino acids: CASSLESSHNEQYF.

This clonotype was seen ten or more times. The rearrangement uses TRBV5-8 and TRBJ2-3, with 7 bases matching TRBD1. V lost 0 bases, J lost 7 bases, and 5 bases stayed unmatched. Germline V CDR1 and CDR2: SGHTS, YDEGEE. The CDR3 loop spans 14 amino acids. The CDR3 protein is CASSLETGLHTQYF. DNA for the CDR3: TGTGCCAGCAGCTTGGAGACAGGGCTTCATACGCAGTATTTT.

The rearrangement joins TRBV20-1 to TRBJ2-5; TRBD2 matches 12 bases. CDR1 DFQATT and CDR2 SNEGSKA come from the germline V gene (reference sequence). J was trimmed by 2 bases and V by 2 bases; bases with no gene match: 9. The CDR3 totals 17 residues. Here the CDR3 reads CSARFASGGARQETQYF. The DNA of the CDR3 is TGCAGTGCTAGATTCGCTAGCGGGGGGGCGAGGCAAGAGACCCAGTACTTC.

The chain uses TRBV20-1 and TRBJ2-2, with 8 bases lining up with TRBD2. There are 15 residues in the CDR3. J lost 2 bases, V lost 6 bases, and 8 bases had no gene match. Looked up from germline, CDR1 is DFQATT and CDR2 is SNEGSKA (reference sequence). CDR3 residues: CSAGGAGGNTGELFF. The CDR3 DNA is TGCAGTGCAGGGGGGGCGGGAGGAAACACCGGGGAGCTGTTTTTT.